One and the same sample provided the 11 T cell receptor beta chains below, sequenced in a study of cytomegalovirus exposure and HLA in healthy donors. Primers included in the PCR were 60 Vbeta and 13 Jbeta primers. Some clones are missing from TCRdb's copy, which holds only in-frame ones; the method was immunoSEQ multiplex PCR. The sample lists about 140,000 clones, over 55% occurring once. The specimen sequenced was PBMCs. The receptors shown here come from a man aged 35 to 55 in good health and CMV-seronegative.

This chain joins TRBV19 and TRBJ2-2; perhaps TRBD2 as D (6 bases). The CDR3 contains 16 residues. Trimming removed 4 bases from V and 3 bases from J, with 15 bases in between. The V gene's germline CDR1 is LNHDA and CDR2 SQIVND (reference sequence). The DNA of the CDR3 is TGTGCCAGTAGTACGAAGGGGACTCCGTACACCGGGGAGCTGTTTTTT. Protein product: CASSTKGTPYTGELFF.

This chain joins TRBV5-1 and TRBJ1-2, with TRBD1 matching over 8 bases. The V gene's germline CDR1 is SGHRS and CDR2 YFSETQ. The CDR3 is 14 amino acids. V lost 0 bases, J lost 4 bases, and 2 bases stayed unmatched. CDR3 region: CASSLDRGGYGYTF. For the CDR3, the DNA is TGCGCCAGCAGCTTGGACAGGGGGGGCTATGGCTACACCTTC.

V usage is TRBV19 and J usage is TRBJ2-7; D is possibly TRBD2 (7 bases). Trimming removed 2 bases at V and 2 bases at J, with 10 bases between. Germline V gives CDR1 LNHDA, CDR2 SQIVND (reference sequence). This CDR3 is 14 amino acids long. The CDR3 region is CASSITGGPYEQYF. DNA of the CDR3: TGTGCCAGTAGTATAACGGGGGGCCCCTACGAGCAGTACTTC.

The rearrangement uses TRBV4-2 and TRBJ2-1; 11 bases line up with TRBD2. With V trimmed by 3 bases and J by 2 bases, 6 bases remained unmatched. Germline assignment: CDR1 LGHNA and CDR2 YNFKEQ. CDR3 size: 17 residues. The CDR3 spells CASSQELAGVPYNEQFF. In nucleotides, the CDR3 is TGTGCCAGCAGCCAGGAACTAGCGGGGGTACCCTACAATGAGCAGTTCTTC.

J is TRBJ2-2 and V is TRBV6-4; a possible D gene is TRBD2 (5 bases). CDR3 length: 14 amino acids. CDR1 and CDR2 (germline): MRHNA, SNTAGT. Deletions cut 0 bases from V and 6 bases from J, with 8 bases between. The DNA of the CDR3 is TGTGCCAGCAGTGACTCGACTACTCCCGGGGAGCTGTTTTTT. Its translation: CASSDSTTPGELFF.

The chain uses TRBV5-1 and TRBJ2-5; TRBD2 aligns across 13 bases. The CDR3 sequence is 17 residues long. The germline CDR1 and CDR2 sequences are SGHRS and YFSETQ. Losses at the gene ends were 0 bases for V and 1 base for J; bases not matched to a gene: 3. The CDR3 reads CASSLAGTSGIQETQYF. The CDR3 DNA reads as TGCGCCAGCAGCTTGGCGGGGACTAGCGGGATCCAAGAGACCCAGTACTTC.

This clone has only a few counts. V gene TRBV6-1 combines with J gene TRBJ1-5; D may be TRBD1 (5 bases). CDR3 length: 17 amino acids. Deletions cut 4 bases from V and 6 bases from J, with 22 bases between. CDR1 is MNHNS, CDR2 SASEGT, per germline. The CDR3 protein is CASSGPSSAGRFQPQHF. CDR3 DNA sequence: TGTGCCAGCAGTGGCCCCTCGTCCGCAGGGAGGTTTCAGCCCCAGCATTTT.

The CDR3 reads CASSTGRAYEQYF. The CDR3 coding sequence is TGTGCCAGCAGTACCGGCAGGGCCTACGAGCAGTACTTC. The chain couples TRBV6-5 to TRBJ2-7; possible D gene TRBD1, 5 bases. Trimming removed 5 bases at V and 2 bases at J, with 10 bases between. CDR1 and CDR2 (germline): MNHEY, SVGAGI. The CDR3 runs 13 residues.

This sequence joins TRBV6-1 and TRBJ1-1; TRBD1 agrees at 7 bases. This CDR3 has 14 residues. Germline V CDR1 and CDR2: MNHNS, SASEGT. J was trimmed by 1 base and V by 6 bases; bases with no gene match: 5. CDR3 protein: CASRPQGGNTEAFF. CDR3 sequence (DNA): TGTGCCAGCAGGCCCCAGGGGGGGAACACTGAAGCTTTCTTT.

CDR3 DNA: TGTGCCAGTAGCCGTAGGATGGGAGGTCAGGGCGGGGAGCTGTTTTTT. It yields the protein CASSRRMGGQGGELFF. The V gene is TRBV19, the J gene TRBJ2-2, with D perhaps matching TRBD2 (6 bases). Trimming took 6 bases from V and 7 from J, leaving 21 bases between them. CDR1 is LNHDA, CDR2 SQIVND, per germline (reference sequence). This CDR3 is built from 16 residues.

The chain couples TRBV10-3 to TRBJ2-3; D unresolved. CDR3 length: 12 amino acids. The V gene lost 0 bases and the J gene lost 9 bases, with 7 bases spanning the gap. CDR1 and CDR2 (germline): ENHRY, SYGVKD. The CDR3 loop is CAISESIVTQYF. The CDR3, as DNA: TGTGCCATCAGTGAGTCGATAGTAACGCAGTATTTT.